What follows are 30 T cell receptor beta chains derived from one specimen sequenced in a study of a mutant IDH1 vaccine in newly diagnosed glioma. Sequencing used immunoSEQ multiplex PCR; TCRdb keeps in-frame clones, though not all of them. The sample holds some 54,000 clones; over 75% are singletons and the top ten take around 2.4%. The time point denotes: week 11, during vaccination. Each dose delivered 300 ug of mutant IDH1 20-mer peptide subcutaneously with imiquimod. Their cognate antigens are unknown. This material consisted of PBMCs, taken from a glioma patient whose treatment included an IDH1 peptide vaccine. The receptors stem from a man aged 50-59 years with glioma.

The CDR3 sequence is CASNLAPSQGAYSYNEQFF. The CDR3 nucleotides read TGTGCCAGCAACCTTGCCCCATCCCAGGGGGCTTACTCCTACAATGAGCAGTTCTTC. V gene TRBV2 combines with J gene TRBJ2-1; 8 bases align to TRBD1. This CDR3 has 19 residues. V lost 7 bases and J lost 0; bases outside the gene matches: 17. The germline CDR1 and CDR2 sequences are SNHLY and FYNNEI.

The DNA for the CDR3 is TGTGCCAGCCAGTTCAGGTACGAGCAGTACTTC. Encoded protein: CASQFRYEQYF. The rearrangement links TRBV28 to TRBJ2-7, with D unresolved. Germline-derived CDR1 and CDR2 are MDHEN and SYDVKM. V was cut by 8 bases and J by 4 bases, with 9 bases left in between. The CDR3 has 11 residues.

The chain carries TRBV5-5 and TRBJ2-7; D is unresolved. V was pared by 0 bases and J by 1 base, with 5 bases between. The length of the CDR3 is 13 residues. The germline CDR1 and CDR2 sequences are SGHKS and YYEKEE (reference sequence). Here the CDR3 DNA reads TGTGCCAGCAGCTTGGGGTCTTCCTACGAGCAGTACTTC. Translating it yields CASSLGSSYEQYF.

This clone was counted a few times. This chain uses TRBV4-2 with TRBJ1-3; perhaps TRBD1 as D (6 bases). The length of the CDR3 is 17 residues. Per germline, CDR1 LGHNA and CDR2 YNFKEQ. Trimming removed 4 bases from V and 0 bases from J, with 16 bases in between. The CDR3 reads CASSPRQGQTSGNTIYF. CDR3 coding DNA: TGTGCCAGCAGCCCCCGCCAGGGACAAACCTCTGGAAACACCATATATTTT.

The V and J genes are TRBV2 and TRBJ2-7; D tentatively reads TRBD1 or TRBD2 (6 bases each). V was shortened by 6 bases and J by 3 bases, with 12 bases between the two germline ends. This CDR3 has 13 amino acids. Germline CDR1 reads SNHLY; CDR2 reads FYNNEI. The CDR3 protein is CASSRGQRYEQYF. The CDR3 DNA reads TGTGCCAGCAGCCGGGGGCAGCGCTACGAGCAGTACTTC. The variable domain in full, with the rest retrieved from reference TRBV2 and TRBJ2-7, is EPEVTQTPSHQVTQMGQEVILRCVPISNHLYFYWYRQILGQKVEFLVSFYNNEISEKSEIFDDQFSVERPDGSNFTLKIRSTKLEDSAMYFCASSRGQRYEQYFGPGTRLTVT.

The chain employs TRBV5-1 and TRBJ1-6; D not certain. Germline CDR1 SGHRS, CDR2 YFSETQ. Trimming removed 0 bases at V and 0 bases at J, with 4 bases between. The CDR3 runs 15 residues. CDR3 nucleotides: TGCGCCAGCAGCTTGGGTAGCTCCTATAATTCACCCCTCCACTTT. Translated, it gives CASSLGSSYNSPLHF.

This clone was recorded once. This chain uses TRBV2 with TRBJ2-3, with D uncertain. Trimming pared 4 bases from V and 0 bases from J, leaving 20 bases between. The CDR3 totals 18 residues. The V gene's germline CDR1 is SNHLY and CDR2 FYNNEI. This chain's CDR3 is CASSVLVLSNPSTDTQYF. In DNA, the CDR3 is TGTGCCAGCAGTGTCCTCGTCCTGAGCAACCCTAGCACAGATACGCAGTATTTT.

The chain has TRBV30 and TRBJ1-5; tentative D call: TRBD1 (5 bases). The CDR3 runs 16 residues. Trimming pared 5 bases from V and 0 bases from J, leaving 17 bases between. Germline V CDR1 and CDR2: GTSNPN, SVGIG (reference sequence). DNA for the CDR3: TGTGCCTGGTCCCCCGGGGGGGTCTATAGCAATCAGCCCCAGCATTTT. This sequence encodes CAWSPGGVYSNQPQHF. Full variable domain (remainder filled in from reference TRBV30 and TRBJ1-5): SQTIHQWPATLVQPVGSPLSLECTVEGTSNPNLYWYRQAAGRGLQLLFYSVGIGQISSEVPQNLSASRPQDRQFILSSKKLLLSDSGFYLCAWSPGGVYSNQPQHFGDGTRLSIL.

This chain uses TRBV13 with TRBJ1-4; D is ambiguous. Germline CDR1 and CDR2: PRHDT and FYEKMQ (reference sequence). The CDR3 spans 13 residues. Between the trimmed V and J ends, which lost 3 bases and 5 bases, there was a span of 7 bases. The chain's CDR3 is CASSFGLNEKLFF. Here the CDR3 DNA reads TGTGCCAGCAGCTTTGGATTAAATGAAAAACTGTTTTTT.

This chain links TRBV27 with TRBJ2-7; 7 bases fit TRBD2. The V and J ends lost 0 bases and 5 bases, in that order; junction bases with no gene match: 10. The germline gives CDR1 MNHEY, CDR2 SMNVEV (reference sequence). The CDR3 length is 16 residues. The CDR3: CASSLSPAGARDEQYF. Here the CDR3 DNA reads TGTGCCAGCAGTTTATCGCCTGCGGGAGCTCGCGACGAGCAGTACTTC.

This clone was picked up one time. The chain recombines TRBV27 with TRBJ1-5, with TRBD1 matching over 12 bases. There are 20 residues in the CDR3. Germline lookup yields CDR1 MNHEY and CDR2 SMNVEV (reference sequence). V lost 8 bases, J lost 2 bases, and 19 bases stayed unmatched. The CDR3 DNA follows: TGTGCCAGCGCCGTGATTACCGGGACAGGGGGCAATATGGGCAATCAGCCCCAGCATTTT. Its translation is CASAVITGTGGNMGNQPQHF.

This clone has a handful of counts. The V gene is TRBV6-5, the J gene TRBJ1-1; D perhaps matches TRBD1 (5 bases). The CDR3 is 13 residues long. V was clipped by 6 bases and J by 0 bases, with 8 bases between them. Germline assignment: CDR1 MNHEY and CDR2 SVGAGI. The CDR3: CASSRVLNTEAFF. The CDR3 nucleotides are TGTGCCAGCAGCAGGGTTTTGAACACTGAAGCTTTCTTT.

This chain links TRBV7-9 with TRBJ2-3; the D gene is possibly TRBD2 (6 bases). Looked up from germline, CDR1 is SEHNR and CDR2 is FQNEAQ (reference sequence). The CDR3 consists of 17 residues. The ends were cut back, 5 bases at V and 3 bases at J, with 21 bases in the middle. The CDR3: CASSILLGMGRTDTQYF. CDR3 nucleotide sequence: TGTGCCAGCAGCATCCTGCTCGGGATGGGGAGGACAGATACGCAGTATTTT.

The J gene is TRBJ2-2, the V gene TRBV7-9; D unclear. Germline loops: CDR1 SEHNR, CDR2 FQNEAQ (reference sequence). The V gene lost 5 bases and the J gene lost 1 base, with 8 bases spanning the gap. CDR3 length: 14 residues. CDR3 sequence reads: CASSPPGNTGELFF. Written as DNA, the CDR3 is TGTGCCAGCAGCCCACCCGGGAACACCGGGGAGCTGTTTTTT. Combining the CDR3 with reference TRBV7-9 and TRBJ2-2 gives the whole variable domain DTGVSQNPRHKITKRGQNVTFRCDPISEHNRLYWYRQTLGQGPEFLTYFQNEAQLEKSRLLSDRFSAERPKGSFSTLEIQRTEQGDSAMYLCASSPPGNTGELFFGEGSRLTVL.

The chain has TRBV21-1 and TRBJ1-1. TRBV21-1 constitutes a pseudogene. This CDR3 has 15 residues. CDR3 sequence (DNA): TGTGCCAGCAGCAAAGGCCCCCGCAGGCGAGGTGAAGCTTTCTTT. As protein: CASSKGPRRRGEAFF.

The chain joins TRBV28 to TRBJ2-7, with D unresolved. V dropped 3 bases and J dropped 4 bases, with 7 bases sitting between them. The germline V gene encodes CDR1 MDHEN and CDR2 SYDVKM. There are 12 residues in the CDR3. CDR3 in amino acids: CASSLSNYEQYF. The CDR3 region has the DNA TGTGCCAGCAGTTTGTCCAATTACGAGCAGTACTTC.

The chain has TRBV27 and TRBJ1-2; the D gene is possibly TRBD1 (6 bases). Trimming shortened V by 3 bases and J by 3 bases, and 14 bases separated the two germline ends. Germline V gene data show CDR1 as MNHEY and CDR2 as SMNVEV (reference sequence). This CDR3 has 15 residues. This CDR3 is CASSFQGGRHYGYTF. DNA for the CDR3: TGTGCCAGCAGTTTCCAAGGGGGGAGACACTATGGCTACACCTTC.

This clone was picked up one time. The genes are TRBV9 and TRBJ1-3; D uncertain. V lost 4 bases and J 1 base, leaving 15 bases between the germline ends. This CDR3 comprises 16 residues. The germline CDR1 and CDR2 sequences are SGDLS and YYNGEE. The CDR3 loop is CASSPLWGASGNTIYF. CDR3 bases: TGTGCCAGCAGCCCCCTGTGGGGAGCGTCTGGAAACACCATATATTTT. Filled out from reference TRBV9 and TRBJ1-3, the complete variable domain reads DSGVTQTPKHLITATGQRVTLRCSPRSGDLSVYWYQQSLDQGLQFLIQYYNGEERAKGNILERFSAQQFPDLHSELNLSSLELGDSALYFCASSPLWGASGNTIYFGEGSWLTVV.

This chain joins TRBV9 and TRBJ2-3, with TRBD2 matching over 14 bases. The germline gives CDR1 SGDLS, CDR2 YYNGEE. V gave up 4 bases and J gave up 0 bases; unmatched junction bases: 4. The CDR3 covers 17 residues. CDR3 amino acids: CASSPRTSGRSTDTQYF. In nucleotides, the CDR3 is TGTGCCAGCAGCCCAAGGACTAGCGGGAGGAGCACAGATACGCAGTATTTT.

In this sample, this clone turned up once. The chain couples TRBV9 to TRBJ2-3; either TRBD1 or TRBD2 may fit D (5 bases each). This CDR3 spans 15 amino acids. Looked up from germline, CDR1 is SGDLS and CDR2 is YYNGEE. V shed 2 bases and J shed 0 bases, with 10 bases lying between them. CDR3: CASSVTRDSTDTQYF. The CDR3 bases are TGTGCCAGCAGCGTGACGAGGGACAGCACAGATACGCAGTATTTT. The whole variable domain, remainder taken from reference TRBV9 and TRBJ2-3, is DSGVTQTPKHLITATGQRVTLRCSPRSGDLSVYWYQQSLDQGLQFLIQYYNGEERAKGNILERFSAQQFPDLHSELNLSSLELGDSALYFCASSVTRDSTDTQYFGPGTRLTVL.

The chain links TRBV19 to TRBJ1-2; D not certain. Germline V CDR1 and CDR2: LNHDA, SQIVND (reference sequence). The CDR3 covers 14 residues. V dropped 3 bases and J dropped 1 base, with 9 bases sitting between them. The chain's CDR3 is CASSMWSDNYGYTF. CDR3 nucleotides: TGTGCCAGTAGTATGTGGTCGGATAACTATGGCTACACCTTC.

The chain couples TRBV9 to TRBJ2-7, with 7 bases lining up with TRBD2. Germline V CDR1 and CDR2: SGDLS, YYNGEE. Losses at the gene ends were 4 bases for V and 1 base for J; bases not matched to a gene: 5. The CDR3 is 14 amino acids. CDR3 protein: CASSQGGVSYEQYF. The CDR3, as DNA: TGTGCCAGCAGCCAGGGAGGGGTGTCCTACGAGCAGTACTTC.

The chain recombines TRBV9 with TRBJ1-1; 7 bases map to TRBD1. V was pared by 1 base and J by 1 base, with 4 bases of the junction left unmatched. This CDR3 spans 15 amino acids. CDR1 is SGDLS and CDR2 is YYNGEE in the germline V gene. CDR3 sequence reads: CASSVPTGPNTEAFF. In DNA form, the CDR3 reads TGTGCCAGCAGCGTACCGACAGGGCCGAACACTGAAGCTTTCTTT.

The CDR3 sequence: CASSLSPGPSYEQYF. CDR3 nucleotides: TGTGCCAGCAGTTTGTCTCCGGGGCCCTCCTACGAGCAGTACTTC. This rearrangement joins TRBV27 to TRBJ2-7, with D tentatively TRBD1 or TRBD2 (5 bases each). The V and J ends lost 3 bases and 0 bases respectively, with 12 bases between them. The germline V gene has CDR1 MNHEY and CDR2 SMNVEV (reference sequence). The CDR3 is made up of 15 amino acids.

The chain combines TRBV6-6 with TRBJ2-7; 8 bases align to TRBD2. V lost 2 bases, J lost 4 bases, and 7 bases stayed unmatched. The CDR3 sequence is 15 residues long. Germline CDR1 and CDR2: MNHNY and SVGAGI (reference sequence). CDR3 coding DNA: TGTGCCAGCAGTTACGATAGCGGGGAGGGTTACGAGCAGTACTTC. This codes for CASSYDSGEGYEQYF.

The chain joins TRBV4-1 to TRBJ1-2, with 11 bases aligning to TRBD1. V shed 5 bases and J 3 bases; nucleotides not matched to a gene: 14. The CDR3 spans 18 residues. Germline values: CDR1 MGHRA, CDR2 YSYEKL. CDR3: CASSLNRDRGFKHYGYTF. In DNA form, the CDR3 reads TGCGCCAGCAGCTTAAACCGGGACAGGGGGTTTAAACACTATGGCTACACCTTC.

The J gene is TRBJ2-7, the V gene TRBV29-1; D tentatively fits TRBD1 or TRBD2 (7 bases each). This CDR3 spans 12 amino acids. V shed 6 bases and J shed 6 bases, with 15 bases lying between them. The germline V gene has CDR1 SQVTM and CDR2 ANQGSEA. The chain's CDR3 is CSVEGRGREQYF. The CDR3 DNA reads as TGCAGCGTCGAGGGGAGGGGGCGCGAGCAGTACTTC.

This rearrangement joins TRBV4-2 to TRBJ2-3; TRBD1 might be the D (6 bases). Germline loops: CDR1 LGHNA, CDR2 YNFKEQ. CDR3 length equals 15 residues. Trimming took off 4 bases at V and 6 bases at J, with 17 bases between the two ends. The CDR3 is CASSPRGPPADTQYF. As DNA, the CDR3 is TGTGCCAGCAGCCCCAGGGGCCCCCCCGCGGATACGCAGTATTTT.

This clone was counted a single time. The chain recombines TRBV2 with TRBJ2-7, with 14 bases fitting TRBD2. Germline lookup yields CDR1 SNHLY and CDR2 FYNNEI. This CDR3 region has 14 residues. V lost 10 bases and J lost 1; bases outside the gene matches: 3. CDR3 DNA: TGTGCCACGGGGACTAGCGGGAGATCCTACGAGCAGTACTTC. It specifies CATGTSGRSYEQYF.

The chain is built from TRBV5-5 and TRBJ2-5; 11 bases line up with TRBD2. Per germline, CDR1 SGHKS and CDR2 YYEKEE (reference sequence). Trimming removed 0 bases from V and 5 bases from J; junction bases left unmatched: 6. This CDR3 is 16 amino acids long. CDR3 sequence reads: CASSLGSGRADETQYF. The CDR3 coding sequence is TGTGCCAGCAGCTTGGGTAGCGGGAGGGCCGATGAGACCCAGTACTTC.